This record looks at one T cell receptor (beta chain) sequence and its context. Its target is unknown. Trimming took off 5 bases at V and 7 bases at J, with 21 bases between the two ends. This CDR3 has 15 residues. Per the germline V gene, CDR1 is DFQATT and CDR2 is SNEGSKA (reference sequence). This entry comes from a study of T cell repertoires in cytomegalovirus infection. Looking at the study overall: TCR beta signatures that were public indicated CMV infection and matching HLA type.

Study-level findings and limits: People with CMV and the relevant HLA were identified by cumulative public TCR beta family frequency. Dominant in the ex vivo response were TCR beta clonotypes restricted by HLA-C and specific for CMV.

Using its own MiXCR run on the reads, TCRdb lists one record per CDR3 protein. The sample contains roughly 280,000 distinct CDR3 sequences, about 13% of which appear only once. The clonotype originates from a human donor in good health (CMV status not recorded). Some clones in this sample may be carry-over from other donors' samples. The chain uses TRBV20-1 and TRBJ2-1; D may match TRBD1 or TRBD2 (5 bases each). The sequenced material came from PBMCs. Written as DNA, the CDR3 is TGCAGTGCTCCGGTCAGGGAGAAAGGGTGGAATGAGCAGTTCTTC. This codes for CSAPVREKGWNEQFF.